This T cell receptor (beta chain) emerged from a study of cytomegalovirus exposure and HLA in healthy donors. Study in general: A previous analysis identified approximately 120 million unique TCR beta sequences derived from 180 million or so T cells.

General study results and limits: An ancestry cluster, one associated with Asian ancestry, reportedly showed fewer N-insertions than the approximately 670-donor mean in a later analysis. The study carried out a later analysis of TCR beta sequences. It associated approximately 16,000 of them with specific HLA alleles at a false discovery rate of 0.05. Some V segments, TRBV6-2 and TRBV6-3 among them, were indistinguishable and were therefore excluded.

This PCR relied on a set of 60 Vbeta primers and 13 Jbeta primers. Assay: immunoSEQ multiplex PCR; the TCRdb copy retains only in-frame clones and omits some. Among about 140,000 clones listed, 80% to 85% were seen once. Losses at the gene ends were 8 bases for V and 2 bases for J; bases not matched to a gene: 4. Germline V lookup: CDR1 SNHLY, CDR2 FYNNEI. The CDR3 runs to 14 residues. Concerning this clone: Its antigen is currently unknown.

The sequence was collected from a male donor in good health and CMV-seronegative. V is TRBV2 and J is TRBJ2-3, with 10 nucleotides matching TRBD2. The sequenced sample consisted of PBMCs. This CDR3 reads CASGTSGTTDTQYF. CDR3 bases: TGTGCCAGCGGAACTAGCGGGACCACAGATACGCAGTATTTT.